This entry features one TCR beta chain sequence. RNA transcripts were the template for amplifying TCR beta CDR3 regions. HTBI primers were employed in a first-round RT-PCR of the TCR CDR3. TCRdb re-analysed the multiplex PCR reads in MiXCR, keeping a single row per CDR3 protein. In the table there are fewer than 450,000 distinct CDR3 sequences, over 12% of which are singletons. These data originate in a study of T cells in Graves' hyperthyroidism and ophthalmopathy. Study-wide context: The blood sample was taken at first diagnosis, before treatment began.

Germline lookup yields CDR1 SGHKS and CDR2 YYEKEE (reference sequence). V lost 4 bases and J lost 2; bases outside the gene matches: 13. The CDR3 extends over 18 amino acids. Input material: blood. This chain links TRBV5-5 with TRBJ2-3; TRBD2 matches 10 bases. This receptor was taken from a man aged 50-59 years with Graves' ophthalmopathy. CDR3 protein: CASSRTNLAGVITDTQYF. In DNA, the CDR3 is TGTGCCAGCAGCCGTACTAATCTAGCGGGAGTGATCACAGATACGCAGTATTTT.